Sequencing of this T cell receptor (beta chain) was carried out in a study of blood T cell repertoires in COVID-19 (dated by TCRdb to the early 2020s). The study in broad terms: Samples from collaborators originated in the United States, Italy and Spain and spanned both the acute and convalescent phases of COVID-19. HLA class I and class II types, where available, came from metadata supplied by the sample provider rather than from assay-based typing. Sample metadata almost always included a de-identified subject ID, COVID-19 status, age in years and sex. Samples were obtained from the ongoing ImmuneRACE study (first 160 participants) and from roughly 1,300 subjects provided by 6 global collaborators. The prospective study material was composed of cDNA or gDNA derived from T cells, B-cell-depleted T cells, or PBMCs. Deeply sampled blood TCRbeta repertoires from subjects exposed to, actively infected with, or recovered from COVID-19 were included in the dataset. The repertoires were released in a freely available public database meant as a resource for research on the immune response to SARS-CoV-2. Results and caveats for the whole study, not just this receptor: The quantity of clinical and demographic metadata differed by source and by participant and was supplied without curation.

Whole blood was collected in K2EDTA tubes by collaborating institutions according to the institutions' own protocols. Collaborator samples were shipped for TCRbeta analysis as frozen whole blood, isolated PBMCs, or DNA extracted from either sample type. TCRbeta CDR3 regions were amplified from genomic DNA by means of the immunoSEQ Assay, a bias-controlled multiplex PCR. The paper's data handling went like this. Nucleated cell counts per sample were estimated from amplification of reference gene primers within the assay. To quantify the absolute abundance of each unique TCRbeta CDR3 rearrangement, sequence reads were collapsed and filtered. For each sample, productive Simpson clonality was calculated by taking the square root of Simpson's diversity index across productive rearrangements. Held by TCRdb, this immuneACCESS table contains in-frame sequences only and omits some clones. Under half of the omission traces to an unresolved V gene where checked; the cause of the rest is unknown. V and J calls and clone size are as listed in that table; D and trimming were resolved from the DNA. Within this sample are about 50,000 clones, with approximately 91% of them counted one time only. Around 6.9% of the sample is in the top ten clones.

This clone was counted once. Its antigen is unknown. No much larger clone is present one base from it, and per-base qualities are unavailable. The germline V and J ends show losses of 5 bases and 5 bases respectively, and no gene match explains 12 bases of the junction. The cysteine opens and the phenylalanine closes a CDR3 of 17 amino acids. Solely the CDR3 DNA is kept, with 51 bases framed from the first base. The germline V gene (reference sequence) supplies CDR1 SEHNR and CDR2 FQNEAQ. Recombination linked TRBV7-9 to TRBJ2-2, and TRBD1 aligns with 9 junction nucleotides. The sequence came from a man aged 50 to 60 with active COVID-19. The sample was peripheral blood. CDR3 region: CASSAPVGQGLTGELFF. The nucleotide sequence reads TGTGCCAGCAGCGCGCCCGTAGGACAGGGGTTAACCGGGGAGCTGTTTTTT.